A single sample gave rise to the 21 T cell receptor beta chains below, sequenced in a study of cytomegalovirus exposure and HLA in healthy donors. The PCR ran on 60 Vbeta and 13 Jbeta primers. Here immunoSEQ multiplex PCR was the method, and the copy in TCRdb shows in-frame clones only, minus some. The sample holds around 45,000 clones, roughly half seen once. The material sequenced was PBMCs. The receptor source for this set is a man aged 55 to 70 in good health and CMV-seronegative.

The chain recombines TRBV4-2 with TRBJ1-1; D is perhaps TRBD1 (6 bases). The germline V gene has CDR1 LGHNA and CDR2 YNFKEQ. V shed 1 base and J shed 3 bases, with 15 bases lying between them. The CDR3 sequence is 16 residues long. CDR3 amino acids: CASSQAPTGPDTEAFF. In DNA form, the CDR3 reads TGTGCCAGCAGCCAAGCGCCCACAGGGCCCGACACTGAAGCTTTCTTT.

This chain joins TRBV7-2 and TRBJ1-3, with 8 positions matching TRBD1. The germline gives CDR1 SGHTA, CDR2 FQGNSA. This CDR3 is 15 amino acids long. V shed 3 bases and J 4 bases; nucleotides not matched to a gene: 5. CDR3 nucleotides: TGTGCCAGCAGCTTCCGTCAGGGGGCGGGAAACACCATATATTTT. Encoded protein: CASSFRQGAGNTIYF. The variable domain in full, completed from reference TRBV7-2 and TRBJ1-3, reads GAGVSQSPSNKVTEKGKDVELRCDPISGHTALYWYRQSLGQGLEFLIYFQGNSAPDKSGLPSDRFSAERTGGSVSTLTIQRTQQEDSAVYLCASSFRQGAGNTIYFGEGSWLTVV.

This chain connects TRBV28 to TRBJ1-4; D is undetermined. V was pared by 6 bases and J by 4 bases, with 15 bases between. The germline gives CDR1 MDHEN, CDR2 SYDVKM. The CDR3 is made up of 15 amino acids. CDR3 protein: CASSSPGSYNEKLFF. CDR3 nucleotide sequence: TGTGCCAGCAGCTCTCCGGGAAGCTATAATGAAAAACTGTTTTTT. Variable domain in full (rest from reference TRBV28 and TRBJ1-4): DVKVTQSSRYLVKRTGEKVFLECVQDMDHENMFWYRQDPGLGLRLIYFSYDVKMKEKGDIPEGYSVSREKKERFSLILESASTNQTSMYLCASSSPGSYNEKLFFGSGTQLSVL.

This clone was observed once. The chain joins TRBV28 to TRBJ1-2; TRBD1 might be the D (6 bases). Trimming stripped 6 bases from V and 0 bases from J, with 14 bases between. This CDR3 spans 15 amino acids. Germline assignment: CDR1 MDHEN and CDR2 SYDVKM. CDR3 DNA sequence: TGTGCCAGCAGGAATACAGGGCAAGCTAACTATGGCTACACCTTC. Its translation: CASRNTGQANYGYTF.

J is TRBJ1-1 and V is TRBV28; 8 bases line up with TRBD1. CDR3 length: 16 residues. CDR1 and CDR2 (germline): MDHEN, SYDVKM. V lost 4 bases, J lost 6 bases, and 13 bases stayed unmatched. The CDR3 loop is CASSSLRGRGQPEAFF. CDR3 DNA: TGTGCCAGCAGTTCATTGAGGGGCAGGGGGCAGCCTGAAGCTTTCTTT.

The sample holds a few counts of this clone. This chain connects TRBV7-8 to TRBJ2-7; 10 bases align to TRBD2. The junction had 3 bases not matched to a gene; V was cut back by 1 base and J by 3 bases. The CDR3 sequence is 15 residues long. The germline gives CDR1 SGHVS, CDR2 FQNEAQ. The CDR3 DNA reads as TGTGCCAGCAGCTTAGGACTAGCGGGTCTCTACGAGCAGTACTTC. Its translation: CASSLGLAGLYEQYF.

V gene TRBV6-1 combines with J gene TRBJ2-1, with 9 bases lining up with TRBD2. The CDR3 totals 15 residues. Germline values: CDR1 MNHNS, CDR2 SASEGT. V trimming: 4 bases; J trimming: 8 bases; junction bases outside the gene matches: 9. CDR3 sequence reads: CASSGGLAGWDEQFF. The CDR3 DNA reads TGTGCCAGCAGTGGCGGGCTAGCGGGATGGGATGAGCAGTTCTTC.

The sample holds a few counts of this clone. The chain uses TRBV19 and TRBJ2-1, with a possible D match to TRBD2 (6 bases). This CDR3 is 12 amino acids long. V lost 9 bases and J 5 bases, leaving 11 bases between the germline ends. Germline V gives CDR1 LNHDA, CDR2 SQIVND (reference sequence). CDR3 amino acids: CASLAGNNEQFF. DNA of the CDR3: TGTGCCAGCCTTGCGGGAAACAATGAGCAGTTCTTC.

On this clone itself: The same CDR3 arises from other DNA sequences in this sample as well. The chain combines TRBV2 with TRBJ1-2; 10 bases match TRBD1. CDR3 length: 13 residues. Germline V lookup: CDR1 SNHLY, CDR2 FYNNEI. After removal of 8 bases from V and 5 bases from J, the junction contained 5 bases not matched to a gene. CDR3 protein: CASRDRGPYGYTF. The DNA for the CDR3 is TGTGCCAGCCGGGACAGGGGACCATATGGCTACACCTTC. Filled out from reference TRBV2 and TRBJ1-2, the complete variable domain reads EPEVTQTPSHQVTQMGQEVILRCVPISNHLYFYWYRQILGQKVEFLVSFYNNEISEKSEIFDDQFSVERPDGSNFTLKIRSTKLEDSAMYFCASRDRGPYGYTFGSGTRLTVV.

The CDR3 sequence: CASGRGQGTYTGELFF. As DNA, the CDR3 is TGTGCCAGCGGGCGGGGGCAGGGGACTTACACCGGGGAGCTGTTTTTT. The chain couples TRBV2 to TRBJ2-2, with a weak D call TRBD2 (7 bases). The CDR3 spans 16 residues. Trimming left V 8 bases short and J 3 bases short, with 19 bases between. The germline CDR1 and CDR2 sequences are SNHLY and FYNNEI. The full variable domain, in which reference TRBV2 and TRBJ2-2 provide the parts outside the CDR3, is EPEVTQTPSHQVTQMGQEVILRCVPISNHLYFYWYRQILGQKVEFLVSFYNNEISEKSEIFDDQFSVERPDGSNFTLKIRSTKLEDSAMYFCASGRGQGTYTGELFFGEGSRLTVL.

V gene TRBV7-2 combines with J gene TRBJ1-5; 7 nucleotides align to TRBD1. Germline V gene lookup returns CDR1 SGHTA and CDR2 FQGNSA. This CDR3 has 14 residues. The J segment lost 3 bases and the V segment lost 5 bases, leaving 4 bases of the junction unmatched. CDR3 in DNA: TGTGCCAGCAGCCTACAGGGGTACAATCAGCCCCAGCATTTT. This translates into CASSLQGYNQPQHF.

This sequence joins TRBV7-2 and TRBJ1-2, with 9 nucleotides matching TRBD1. Germline loops: CDR1 SGHTA, CDR2 FQGNSA. V shed 8 bases and J 6 bases; nucleotides not matched to a gene: 13. This CDR3 contains 15 residues. CDR3 coding DNA: TGTGCCAGCCTCCCCGGGACAGGGCGTGTGAATGGCTACACCTTC. It yields the protein CASLPGTGRVNGYTF.

The J gene is TRBJ2-7, the V gene TRBV7-9, with 8 bases fitting TRBD1. V lost 2 bases and J lost 1; bases outside the gene matches: 7. The CDR3 contains 16 residues. The V gene's germline CDR1 is SEHNR and CDR2 FQNEAQ (reference sequence). CDR3 loop: CASSLIVGTGSYEQYF. The CDR3 DNA follows: TGTGCCAGCAGCTTAATAGTCGGGACAGGATCCTACGAGCAGTACTTC. The variable domain in full, with the rest retrieved from reference TRBV7-9 and TRBJ2-7, is DTGVSQNPRHKITKRGQNVTFRCDPISEHNRLYWYRQTLGQGPEFLTYFQNEAQLEKSRLLSDRFSAERPKGSFSTLEIQRTEQGDSAMYLCASSLIVGTGSYEQYFGPGTRLTVT.

This sequence joins TRBV19 and TRBJ1-1; D is uncertain. CDR1 is LNHDA, CDR2 SQIVND, per germline (reference sequence). This CDR3 spans 16 amino acids. The V end was cut by 5 bases, the J end by 5 bases, with 21 bases between. CDR3 loop: CASSPLRANGGTEAFF. The DNA of the CDR3 is TGTGCCAGTAGTCCCCTGCGCGCCAACGGAGGTACTGAAGCTTTCTTT.

This clone was seen a few times. V gene TRBV7-9 combines with J gene TRBJ1-1; D remains ambiguous. Germline-derived CDR1 and CDR2 are SEHNR and FQNEAQ (reference sequence). CDR3 length equals 13 residues. Trimming removed 3 bases from V and 6 bases from J, with 11 bases in between. In DNA, the CDR3 is TGTGCCAGCAGCTTCGAACGAGAGGCTGAAGCTTTCTTT. Translated, it gives CASSFEREAEAFF.

The chain carries TRBV29-1 and TRBJ1-2; 8 bases match TRBD1. The CDR3 is 14 amino acids. Trimming at V came to 6 bases and at J to 8 bases, leaving 14 bases not matched to a gene. CDR1 is SQVTM and CDR2 is ANQGSEA in the germline V gene. The CDR3 protein is CSVLGQGSGGGYTF. CDR3 DNA: TGCAGCGTACTCGGACAGGGCTCTGGGGGAGGCTACACCTTC.

This clone was found a few times. The J gene is TRBJ2-2, the V gene TRBV5-1; D is perhaps TRBD1 (6 bases). The CDR3 spans 14 residues. Deletions cut 4 bases from V and 6 bases from J, with 13 bases between. Germline V CDR1 and CDR2: SGHRS, YFSETQ. The DNA of the CDR3 is TGCGCCAGCAGCCTCGGACAGCCGGCCGGGGAGCTGTTTTTT. It codes for CASSLGQPAGELFF.

This clone has only a few counts. The gene calls are TRBV30 and TRBJ1-1; 7 positions agree with TRBD1. V dropped 3 bases and J dropped 2; count of bases not matched to a gene: 15. The CDR3 covers 17 residues. Germline CDR1 GTSNPN, CDR2 SVGIG (reference sequence). In DNA, the CDR3 is TGTGCCTGGAGGAGGAGAACAGGGGTCGGAAGAAACACTGAAGCTTTCTTT. Amino acids: CAWRRRTGVGRNTEAFF. The whole variable domain, filled in from reference TRBV30 and TRBJ1-1, reads SQTIHQWPATLVQPVGSPLSLECTVEGTSNPNLYWYRQAAGRGLQLLFYSVGIGQISSEVPQNLSASRPQDRQFILSSKKLLLSDSGFYLCAWRRRTGVGRNTEAFFGQGTRLTVV.

This chain joins TRBV30 and TRBJ2-2; D gene unclear. Germline CDR1 is GTSNPN and CDR2 is SVGIG (reference sequence). With 1 base removed from V and 7 bases from J, the gap between germline ends came to 10 bases. This CDR3 has 13 amino acids. DNA for the CDR3: TGTGCCTGGAGTGGGTCGAGAGGCGGGGAGCTGTTTTTT. Amino acids: CAWSGSRGGELFF.

V and J are TRBV5-1 and TRBJ2-5; D gene uncertain. The CDR3 sequence is 11 residues long. V lost 4 bases and J lost 5, with 6 bases in between. Looked up from germline, CDR1 is SGHRS and CDR2 is YFSETQ. In DNA, the CDR3 is TGCGCCAGCAGCGAGAGGGAGACCCAGTACTTC. Protein product: CASSERETQYF.

The chain couples TRBV18 to TRBJ1-5; TRBD1 agrees at 9 bases. CDR3 length equals 16 residues. CDR1 and CDR2 (germline): KGHSH, LQKENI. V lost 3 bases and J lost 5; bases outside the gene matches: 8. CDR3 loop: CASSPLGQGGDQPQHF. In DNA form, the CDR3 reads TGTGCCAGCTCACCGCTGGGACAGGGCGGAGATCAGCCCCAGCATTTT.